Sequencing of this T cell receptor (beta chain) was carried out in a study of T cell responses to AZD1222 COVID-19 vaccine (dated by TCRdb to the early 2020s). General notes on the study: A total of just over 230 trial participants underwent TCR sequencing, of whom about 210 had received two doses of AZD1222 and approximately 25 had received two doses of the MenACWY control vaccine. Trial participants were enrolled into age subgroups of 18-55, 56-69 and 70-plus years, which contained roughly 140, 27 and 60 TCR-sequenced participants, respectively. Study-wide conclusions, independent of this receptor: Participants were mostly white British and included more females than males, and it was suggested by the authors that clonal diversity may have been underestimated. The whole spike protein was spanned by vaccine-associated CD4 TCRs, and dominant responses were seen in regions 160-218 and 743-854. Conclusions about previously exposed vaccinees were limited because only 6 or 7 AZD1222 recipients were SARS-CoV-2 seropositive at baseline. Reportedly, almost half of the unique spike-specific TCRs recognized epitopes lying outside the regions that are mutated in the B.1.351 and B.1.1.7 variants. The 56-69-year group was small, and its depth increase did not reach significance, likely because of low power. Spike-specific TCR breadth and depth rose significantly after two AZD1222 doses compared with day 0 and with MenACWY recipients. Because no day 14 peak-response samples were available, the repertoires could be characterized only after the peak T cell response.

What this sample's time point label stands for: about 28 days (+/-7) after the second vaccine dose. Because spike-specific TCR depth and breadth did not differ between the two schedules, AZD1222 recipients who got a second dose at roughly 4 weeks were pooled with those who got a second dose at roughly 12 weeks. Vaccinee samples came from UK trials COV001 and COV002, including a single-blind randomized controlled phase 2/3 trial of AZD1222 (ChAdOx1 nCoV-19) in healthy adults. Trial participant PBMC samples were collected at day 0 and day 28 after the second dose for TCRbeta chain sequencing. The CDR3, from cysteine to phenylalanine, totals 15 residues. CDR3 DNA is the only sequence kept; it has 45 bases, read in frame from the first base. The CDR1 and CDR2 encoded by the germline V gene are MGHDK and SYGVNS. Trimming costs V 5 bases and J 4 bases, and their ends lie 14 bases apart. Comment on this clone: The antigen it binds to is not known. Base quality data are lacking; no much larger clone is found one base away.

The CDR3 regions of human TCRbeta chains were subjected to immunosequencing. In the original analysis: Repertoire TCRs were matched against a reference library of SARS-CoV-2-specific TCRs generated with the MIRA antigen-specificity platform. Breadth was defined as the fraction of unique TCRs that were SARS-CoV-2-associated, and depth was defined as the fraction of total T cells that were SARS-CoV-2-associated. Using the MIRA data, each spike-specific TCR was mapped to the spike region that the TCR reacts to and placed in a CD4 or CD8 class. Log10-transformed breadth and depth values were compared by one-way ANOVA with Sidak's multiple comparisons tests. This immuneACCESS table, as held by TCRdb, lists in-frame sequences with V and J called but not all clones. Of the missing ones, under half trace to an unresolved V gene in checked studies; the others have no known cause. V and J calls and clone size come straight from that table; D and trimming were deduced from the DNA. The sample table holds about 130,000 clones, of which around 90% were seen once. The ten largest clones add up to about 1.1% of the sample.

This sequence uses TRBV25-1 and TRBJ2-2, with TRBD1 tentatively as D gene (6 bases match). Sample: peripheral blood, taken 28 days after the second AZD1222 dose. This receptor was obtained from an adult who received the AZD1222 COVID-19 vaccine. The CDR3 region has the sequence CASSNRELGTGELFF. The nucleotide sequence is TGTGCCAGCAGTAACAGGGAGTTAGGCACCGGGGAGCTGTTTTTT.